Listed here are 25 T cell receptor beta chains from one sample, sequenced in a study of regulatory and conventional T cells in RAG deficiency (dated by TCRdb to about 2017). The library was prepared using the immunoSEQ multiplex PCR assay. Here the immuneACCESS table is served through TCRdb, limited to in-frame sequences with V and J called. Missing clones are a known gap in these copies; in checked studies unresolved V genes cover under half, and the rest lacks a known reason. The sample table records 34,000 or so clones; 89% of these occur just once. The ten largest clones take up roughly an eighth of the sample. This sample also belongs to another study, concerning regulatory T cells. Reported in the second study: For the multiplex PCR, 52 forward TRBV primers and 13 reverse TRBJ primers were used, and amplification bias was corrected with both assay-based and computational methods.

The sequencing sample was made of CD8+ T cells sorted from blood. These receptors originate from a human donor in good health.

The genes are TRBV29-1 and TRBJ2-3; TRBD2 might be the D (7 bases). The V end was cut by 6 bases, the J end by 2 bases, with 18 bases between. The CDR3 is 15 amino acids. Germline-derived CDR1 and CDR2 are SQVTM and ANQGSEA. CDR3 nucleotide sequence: TGCAGCGTGGGGGGCGGGGGACTAAACACAGATACGCAGTATTTT. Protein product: CSVGGGGLNTDTQYF.

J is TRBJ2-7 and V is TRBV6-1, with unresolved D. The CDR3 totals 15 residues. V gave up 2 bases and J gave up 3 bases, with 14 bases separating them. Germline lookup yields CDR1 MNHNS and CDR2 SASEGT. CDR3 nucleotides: TGTGCCAGCAGTGAACATTCTGTAGAGAACTACGAGCAGTACTTC. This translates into CASSEHSVENYEQYF.

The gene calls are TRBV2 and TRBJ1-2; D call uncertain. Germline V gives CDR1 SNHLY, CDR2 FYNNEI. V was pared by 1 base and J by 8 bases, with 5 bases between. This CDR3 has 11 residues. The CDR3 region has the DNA TGTGCCAGCAGTGAAGGGGTAGGCTACACCTTC. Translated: CASSEGVGYTF.

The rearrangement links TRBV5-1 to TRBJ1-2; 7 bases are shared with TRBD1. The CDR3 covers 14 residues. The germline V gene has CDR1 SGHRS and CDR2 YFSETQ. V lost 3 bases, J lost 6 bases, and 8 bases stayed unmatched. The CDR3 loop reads CASSSTTGEDGYTF. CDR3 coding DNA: TGCGCCAGCAGCTCTACAACAGGGGAAGATGGCTACACCTTC.

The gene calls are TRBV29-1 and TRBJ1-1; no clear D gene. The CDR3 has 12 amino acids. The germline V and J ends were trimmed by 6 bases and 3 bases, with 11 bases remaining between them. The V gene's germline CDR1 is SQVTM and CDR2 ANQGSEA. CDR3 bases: TGCAGCGTCGTACCGGGCGACACTGAAGCTTTCTTT. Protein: CSVVPGDTEAFF.

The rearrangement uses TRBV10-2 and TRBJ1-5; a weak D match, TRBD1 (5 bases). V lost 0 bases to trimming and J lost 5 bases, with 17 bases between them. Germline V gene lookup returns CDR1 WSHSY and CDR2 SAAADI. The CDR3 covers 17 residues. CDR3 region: CASSESEVVVGDQPQHF. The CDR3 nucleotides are TGCGCCAGCAGTGAGTCTGAAGTGGTAGTGGGGGATCAGCCCCAGCATTTT.

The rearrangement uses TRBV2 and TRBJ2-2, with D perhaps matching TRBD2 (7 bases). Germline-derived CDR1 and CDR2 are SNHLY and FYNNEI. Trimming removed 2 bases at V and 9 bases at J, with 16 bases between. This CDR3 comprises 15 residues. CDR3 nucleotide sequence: TGTGCCAGCAGTGAAAATAGGGGGGGAGCCAGGGAGCTGTTTTTT. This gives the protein CASSENRGGARELFF.

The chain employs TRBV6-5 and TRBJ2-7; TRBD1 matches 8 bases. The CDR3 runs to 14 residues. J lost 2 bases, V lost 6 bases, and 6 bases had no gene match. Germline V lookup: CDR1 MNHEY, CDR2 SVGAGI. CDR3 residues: CASSGTGPTYEQYF. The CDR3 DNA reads TGTGCCAGCAGCGGGACAGGCCCGACCTACGAGCAGTACTTC.

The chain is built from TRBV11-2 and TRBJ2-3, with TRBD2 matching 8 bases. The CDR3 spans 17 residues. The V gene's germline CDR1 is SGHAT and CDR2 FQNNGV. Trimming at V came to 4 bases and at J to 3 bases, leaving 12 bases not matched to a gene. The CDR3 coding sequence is TGTGCCAGCAGCTCTCTGGGGGCGCGGGAGGTAACAGATACGCAGTATTTT. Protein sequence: CASSSLGAREVTDTQYF.

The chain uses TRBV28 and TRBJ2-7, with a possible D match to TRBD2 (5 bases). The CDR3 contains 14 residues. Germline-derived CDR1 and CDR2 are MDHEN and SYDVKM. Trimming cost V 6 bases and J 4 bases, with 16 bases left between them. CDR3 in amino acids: CASSPMGEIYEQYF. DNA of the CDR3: TGTGCCAGCAGCCCGATGGGAGAAATTTACGAGCAGTACTTC.

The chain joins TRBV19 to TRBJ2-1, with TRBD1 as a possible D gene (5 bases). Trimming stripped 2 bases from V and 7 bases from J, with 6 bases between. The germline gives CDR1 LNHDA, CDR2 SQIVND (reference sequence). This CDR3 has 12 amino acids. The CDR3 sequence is CASSIQGNEQFF. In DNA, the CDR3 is TGTGCCAGTAGTATACAGGGTAATGAGCAGTTCTTC.

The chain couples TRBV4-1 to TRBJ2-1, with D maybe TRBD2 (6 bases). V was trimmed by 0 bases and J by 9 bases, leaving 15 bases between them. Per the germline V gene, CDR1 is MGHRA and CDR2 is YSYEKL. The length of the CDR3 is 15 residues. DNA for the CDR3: TGCGCCAGCAGCCAAGATATGGGAGGCGGGATTGAGCAGTTCTTC. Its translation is CASSQDMGGGIEQFF.

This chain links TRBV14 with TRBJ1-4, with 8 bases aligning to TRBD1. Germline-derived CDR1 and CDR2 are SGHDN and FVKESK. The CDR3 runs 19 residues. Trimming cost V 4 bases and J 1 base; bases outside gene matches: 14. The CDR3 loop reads CASSRGIPGQDRTNEKLFF. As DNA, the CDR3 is TGTGCCAGCAGCCGCGGAATCCCGGGACAGGACAGAACTAATGAAAAACTGTTTTTT.

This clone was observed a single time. DNA for the CDR3: TGTGCCAGCAATTTGATGAACACTGAAGCTTTCTTT. This codes for CASNLMNTEAFF. V gene TRBV28 combines with J gene TRBJ1-1; D gene unclear. Germline CDR1 is MDHEN and CDR2 is SYDVKM. Trimming removed 7 bases at V and 0 bases at J, with 6 bases between. The CDR3 sequence is 12 residues long. The whole variable domain, filled in from reference TRBV28 and TRBJ1-1, reads DVKVTQSSRYLVKRTGEKVFLECVQDMDHENMFWYRQDPGLGLRLIYFSYDVKMKEKGDIPEGYSVSREKKERFSLILESASTNQTSMYLCASNLMNTEAFFGQGTRLTVV.

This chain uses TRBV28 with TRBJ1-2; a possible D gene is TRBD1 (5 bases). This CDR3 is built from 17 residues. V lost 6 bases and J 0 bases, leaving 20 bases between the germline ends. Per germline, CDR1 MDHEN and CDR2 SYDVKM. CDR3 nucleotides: TGTGCCAGCAGCACCGTCGGGGCAGGGCGAGCTAACTATGGCTACACCTTC. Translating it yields CASSTVGAGRANYGYTF.

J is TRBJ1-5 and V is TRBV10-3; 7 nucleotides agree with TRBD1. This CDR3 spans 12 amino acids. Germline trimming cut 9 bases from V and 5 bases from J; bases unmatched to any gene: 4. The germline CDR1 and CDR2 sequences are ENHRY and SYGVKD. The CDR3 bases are TGTGCCATAGGACAGGAATATCAGCCCCAGCATTTT. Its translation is CAIGQEYQPQHF.

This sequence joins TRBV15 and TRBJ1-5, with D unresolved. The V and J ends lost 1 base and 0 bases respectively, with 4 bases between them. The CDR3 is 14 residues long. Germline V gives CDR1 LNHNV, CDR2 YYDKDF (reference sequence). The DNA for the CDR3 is TGTGCCACCAGCAGAGGTTATAGCAATCAGCCCCAGCATTTT. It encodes CATSRGYSNQPQHF.

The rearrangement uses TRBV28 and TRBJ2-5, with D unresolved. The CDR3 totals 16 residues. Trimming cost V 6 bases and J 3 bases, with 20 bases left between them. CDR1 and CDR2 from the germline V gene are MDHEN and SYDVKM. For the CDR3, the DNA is TGTGCCAGCAGCCTAACCCCGGCAGGAGAAGAAGAGACCCAGTACTTC. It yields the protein CASSLTPAGEEETQYF. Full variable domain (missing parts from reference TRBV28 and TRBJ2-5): DVKVTQSSRYLVKRTGEKVFLECVQDMDHENMFWYRQDPGLGLRLIYFSYDVKMKEKGDIPEGYSVSREKKERFSLILESASTNQTSMYLCASSLTPAGEEETQYFGPGTRLLVL.

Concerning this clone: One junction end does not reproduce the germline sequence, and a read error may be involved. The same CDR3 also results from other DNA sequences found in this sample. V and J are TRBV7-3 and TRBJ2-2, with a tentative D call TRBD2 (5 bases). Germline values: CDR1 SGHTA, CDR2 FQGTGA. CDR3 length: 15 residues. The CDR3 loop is CASSLIFSNTGELFF. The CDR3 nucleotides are TGTGCCAGCAGCTTAATTTTCTCAAACACCGGGGAGCTGTTCTTT.

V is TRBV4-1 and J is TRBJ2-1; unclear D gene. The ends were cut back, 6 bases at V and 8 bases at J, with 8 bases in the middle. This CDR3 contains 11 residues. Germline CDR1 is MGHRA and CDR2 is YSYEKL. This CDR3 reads CASSYLDEQFF. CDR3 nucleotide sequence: TGCGCCAGCAGTTATTTAGATGAGCAGTTCTTC.

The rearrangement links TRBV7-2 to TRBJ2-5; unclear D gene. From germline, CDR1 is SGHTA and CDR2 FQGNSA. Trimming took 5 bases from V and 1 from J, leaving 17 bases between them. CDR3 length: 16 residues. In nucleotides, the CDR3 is TGTGCCAGCAGCCCCATATGGGGAAACGCCCAAGAGACCCAGTACTTC. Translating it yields CASSPIWGNAQETQYF.

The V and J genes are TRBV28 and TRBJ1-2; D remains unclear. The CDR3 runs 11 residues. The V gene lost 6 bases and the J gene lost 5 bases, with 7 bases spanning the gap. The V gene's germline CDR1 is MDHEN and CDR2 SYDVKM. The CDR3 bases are TGTGCCAGCAGCACCCTTTATGGCTACACCTTC. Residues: CASSTLYGYTF.

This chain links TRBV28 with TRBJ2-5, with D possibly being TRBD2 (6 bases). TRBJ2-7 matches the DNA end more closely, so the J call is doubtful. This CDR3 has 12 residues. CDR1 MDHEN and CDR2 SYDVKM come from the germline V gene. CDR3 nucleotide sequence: TGTGCCAGCAGCCCTGGGACTTCCGAGCAGTACTTC. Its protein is CASSPGTSEQYF.

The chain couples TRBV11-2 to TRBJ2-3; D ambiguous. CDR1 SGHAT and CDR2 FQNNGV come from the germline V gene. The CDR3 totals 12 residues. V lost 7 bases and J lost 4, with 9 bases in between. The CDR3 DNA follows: TGTGCCAGCACCGAACTTCCAGATACGCAGTATTTT. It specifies CASTELPDTQYF.

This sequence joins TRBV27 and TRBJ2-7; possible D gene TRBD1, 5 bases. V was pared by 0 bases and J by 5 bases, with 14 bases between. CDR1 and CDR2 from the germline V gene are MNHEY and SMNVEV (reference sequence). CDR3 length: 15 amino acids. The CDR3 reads CASSLSRAGINEQYF. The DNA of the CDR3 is TGTGCCAGCAGTTTATCTCGGGCAGGGATCAACGAGCAGTACTTC.